These 27 T cell receptor beta chains came from one sample sequenced in a study of blood T cells in healthy people across ages. Primed by a sample-barcoded 5' primer and a J-beta primer mix, a second PCR proceeded for 7 to 11 cycles. A single record per CDR3 protein comes from TCRdb applying MiXCR to the 5' RACE reads. The sample carries 700,000 to 850,000 distinct CDR3 sequences, about 48% recorded once. Sequencing input: blood. The receptors here all came from a man of 80 years or more in good health.

This chain links TRBV10-2 with TRBJ2-1; D perhaps matches TRBD2 (6 bases). The CDR3 sequence is 13 residues long. V was cut by 8 bases and J by 3 bases, with 11 bases left in between. Germline CDR1 and CDR2: WSHSY and SAAADI. The CDR3 DNA is TGCGCCAGCGGGGTTAGCGGCTACAATGAGCAGTTCTTC. Protein sequence: CASGVSGYNEQFF.

The rearrangement links TRBV2 to TRBJ2-1, with D maybe TRBD1 (6 bases). This CDR3 comprises 13 residues. V was shortened by 4 bases and J by 9 bases, with 13 bases between the two germline ends. Germline CDR1 SNHLY, CDR2 FYNNEI. CDR3 sequence: CASSVKQGGEQFF. The CDR3 region has the DNA TGTGCCAGCAGTGTAAAACAGGGCGGTGAGCAGTTCTTC.

This chain links TRBV9 with TRBJ2-1; D possibly corresponds to TRBD1 (5 bases). Trimming removed 4 bases at V and 8 bases at J, with 19 bases between. The CDR3 length is 15 residues. Per germline, CDR1 SGDLS and CDR2 YYNGEE. The CDR3 sequence is CASSPQGGTWDEQFF. The CDR3 DNA sequence: TGTGCCAGCAGCCCCCAGGGCGGAACGTGGGATGAGCAGTTCTTC.

The rearrangement links TRBV27 to TRBJ1-2, with 7 bases aligning to TRBD1. The CDR3 is 13 residues long. Germline V CDR1 and CDR2: MNHEY, SMNVEV (reference sequence). V lost 6 bases and J lost 4; bases outside the gene matches: 5. The CDR3 here is CASRATGFYGYTF. The CDR3 nucleotides read TGTGCCAGCAGGGCGACAGGGTTCTATGGCTACACCTTC.

The V gene is TRBV29-1, the J gene TRBJ2-7; 10 bases fit TRBD1. Trimming took 5 bases from V and 4 from J; bases not matched to a gene: 8. The CDR3 extends over 14 amino acids. Germline CDR1 is SQVTM and CDR2 is ANQGSEA. The DNA for the CDR3 is TGCAGCGTTTCTCCGGGACAGGGGAAATACGAGCAGTACTTC. Amino acids: CSVSPGQGKYEQYF.

There are a few counts of this clonotype. The chain couples TRBV5-1 to TRBJ2-5, with 10 bases matching TRBD1. This CDR3 is 16 amino acids long. CDR1 and CDR2 from the germline V gene are SGHRS and YFSETQ. Trimming removed 9 bases from V and 11 bases from J; junction bases left unmatched: 22. The CDR3 sequence is CAISAAPGQGTGEQYF. Here the CDR3 DNA reads TGCGCCATCTCAGCCGCCCCGGGACAGGGGACCGGAGAGCAGTACTTC.

This clonotype appeared a few times. The chain has TRBV5-1 and TRBJ2-3; D not certain. Germline V gives CDR1 SGHRS, CDR2 YFSETQ. The CDR3 totals 14 residues. V shed 0 bases and J shed 14 bases, with 19 bases lying between them. The CDR3 loop reads CASSLEGPRRYAYF. In DNA, the CDR3 is TGCGCCAGCAGCTTGGAAGGGCCCCGGAGATACGCGTATTTT.

Here the CDR3 DNA reads TGTGCCAGCAGTTTCCCAGGAAATAGGTACCAAGAGACCCAGTACTTC. Its protein is CASSFPGNRYQETQYF. This chain connects TRBV2 to TRBJ2-5, with D hard to call. V was clipped by 5 bases and J by 0 bases, with 16 bases between them. Germline-derived CDR1 and CDR2 are SNHLY and FYNNEI. CDR3 length equals 16 residues.

The rearrangement joins TRBV29-1 to TRBJ1-2, with D uncertain. The length of the CDR3 is 15 residues. Germline V gene sequence: CDR1 SQVTM, CDR2 ANQGSEA. V was trimmed by 3 bases and J by 2 bases, leaving 16 bases between them. DNA for the CDR3: TGCAGCGTTGAGTTATCCCAGGAGGAGAACTATGGCTACACCTTC. Protein: CSVELSQEENYGYTF.

The V call is TRBV28, the J call TRBJ2-7; D not resolved. This CDR3 spans 12 amino acids. V was cut by 11 bases and J by 4 bases, with 15 bases left in between. Germline assignment: CDR1 MDHEN and CDR2 SYDVKM. The chain's CDR3 is CASQAQAYEQYF. CDR3 sequence (DNA): TGTGCCTCCCAGGCGCAGGCGTACGAGCAGTACTTC.

Concerning this clonotype: An end of the junction does not agree with germline; a read error may underlie this. This rearrangement joins TRBV7-2 to TRBJ2-5, with TRBD1 matching 7 bases. The V gene's germline CDR1 is SGHTA and CDR2 FQGNSA. The CDR3 has 15 residues. CDR3 DNA sequence: TGTGTCAGCAGCCCACAGGGGAGTAAAAAAGAGACCCAGTACTTC. This sequence encodes CVSSPQGSKKETQYF.

This clonotype was found a few times. The chain is built from TRBV3-1 and TRBJ2-7, with TRBD1 identical over 10 bases. CDR3 length: 16 amino acids. Germline V lookup: CDR1 LGHDT, CDR2 YNNKEL (reference sequence). V lost 1 base and J lost 1; bases outside the gene matches: 4. The CDR3 here is CASSQGLGQGSYEQYF. The CDR3 DNA reads as TGTGCCAGCAGCCAAGGACTGGGACAGGGGTCCTACGAGCAGTACTTC.

The chain combines TRBV20-1 with TRBJ2-7; 8 nucleotides agree with TRBD1. Per germline, CDR1 DFQATT and CDR2 SNEGSKA (reference sequence). J lost 3 bases, V lost 5 bases, and 9 bases had no gene match. The CDR3 has 14 amino acids. The CDR3 sequence: CSAGRGQALYEQYF. For the CDR3, the DNA is TGCAGTGCTGGACGGGGACAGGCCCTCTACGAGCAGTACTTC.

V and J are TRBV5-1 and TRBJ1-1; the D gene is possibly TRBD1 (6 bases). V was pared by 3 bases and J by 3 bases, with 18 bases between. The germline V gene has CDR1 SGHRS and CDR2 YFSETQ. The CDR3 runs 16 residues. CDR3 sequence: CASSSSKRGSDTEAFF. The CDR3 region has the DNA TGCGCCAGCAGCTCCTCCAAGAGGGGGTCGGACACTGAAGCTTTCTTT.

This chain uses TRBV7-6 with TRBJ2-1, with D possibly TRBD2 on 6 matching bases. The V gene lost 6 bases and the J gene lost 7 bases, with 16 bases spanning the gap. The length of the CDR3 is 14 residues. Germline CDR1 reads SGHVS; CDR2 reads FNYEAQ. CDR3 residues: CASSVTGLFNEQFF. CDR3 bases: TGTGCCAGCAGTGTAACGGGACTTTTTAATGAGCAGTTCTTC.

This clonotype was seen only a few times. V and J are TRBV5-1 and TRBJ2-7; no firm D call. Trimming removed 0 bases from V and 2 bases from J, with 12 bases in between. The CDR3 sequence is 15 residues long. The germline V gene has CDR1 SGHRS and CDR2 YFSETQ. The CDR3 protein is CASSLGQTLTYEQYF. The CDR3, as DNA: TGCGCCAGCAGCTTGGGCCAGACCCTCACCTACGAGCAGTACTTC.

The chain employs TRBV5-1 and TRBJ2-5; TRBD2 might be the D (5 bases). CDR1 is SGHRS, CDR2 YFSETQ, per germline. This CDR3 has 15 amino acids. The germline V and J ends were trimmed by 4 bases and 2 bases, with 15 bases remaining between them. The CDR3 DNA follows: TGCGCCAGCAGCGGGATTGGACTGGAACAAGAGACCCAGTACTTC. Protein product: CASSGIGLEQETQYF.

The chain carries TRBV27 and TRBJ2-3; D is perhaps TRBD2 (5 bases). The germline V gene encodes CDR1 MNHEY and CDR2 SMNVEV (reference sequence). The CDR3 length is 17 residues. Trimming took 6 bases from V and 0 from J, leaving 19 bases between them. CDR3 in DNA: TGTGCCAGCAGCCCCATGGACTCCAGTTCCAGCACAGATACGCAGTATTTT. This codes for CASSPMDSSSSTDTQYF.

This rearrangement joins TRBV6-1 to TRBJ2-7; D remains ambiguous. Germline V gives CDR1 MNHNS, CDR2 SASEGT. The CDR3 consists of 17 residues. V lost 0 bases to trimming and J lost 0 bases, with 15 bases between them. Here the CDR3 DNA reads TGTGCCAGCAGTGAAGCTTGGGGTACCTATTACTCCTACGAGCAGTACTTC. It codes for CASSEAWGTYYSYEQYF.

This clonotype has a count of ten or more. The rearrangement uses TRBV20-1 and TRBJ2-7; the D gene is possibly TRBD2 (6 bases). Per germline, CDR1 DFQATT and CDR2 SNEGSKA (reference sequence). There are 14 residues in the CDR3. Trimming took off 4 bases at V and 1 base at J, with 14 bases between the two ends. The CDR3 bases are TGCAGTGCTAAATTCCCGGGAGTTTCCTACGAGCAGTACTTC. Amino acid sequence: CSAKFPGVSYEQYF.

The chain carries TRBV20-1 and TRBJ2-7; 8 nucleotides agree with TRBD2. The CDR3 covers 13 residues. Losses at the gene ends were 7 bases for V and 4 bases for J; bases not matched to a gene: 9. CDR1 DFQATT and CDR2 SNEGSKA come from the germline V gene (reference sequence). The CDR3 reads CSVLKRETYEQYF. The CDR3 nucleotides are TGCAGTGTTTTAAAGCGGGAGACATACGAGCAGTACTTC.

The rearrangement uses TRBV27 and TRBJ1-5; D not resolved. CDR1 and CDR2 from the germline V gene are MNHEY and SMNVEV (reference sequence). The CDR3 extends over 12 amino acids. The germline V and J ends were trimmed by 6 bases and 4 bases, with 7 bases remaining between them. The CDR3 DNA follows: TGTGCCAGCAGACGGAATAATCAGCCCCAGCATTTT. Its protein product is CASRRNNQPQHF.

The chain employs TRBV11-2 and TRBJ2-3, with D perhaps TRBD2 (5 bases). The CDR3 covers 15 residues. Germline CDR1 is SGHAT and CDR2 is FQNNGV. The ends were cut back, 1 base at V and 1 base at J, with 9 bases in the middle. CDR3 sequence reads: CASSLAVRGTDTQYF. As DNA, the CDR3 is TGTGCCAGCAGCTTAGCGGTGCGGGGCACAGATACGCAGTATTTT.

The V and J genes are TRBV20-1 and TRBJ2-7, with unresolved D. The germline gives CDR1 DFQATT, CDR2 SNEGSKA (reference sequence). V lost 1 base and J lost 10, with 14 bases in between. The CDR3 is 12 residues long. CDR3 in amino acids: CSARAQSYGQYF. The CDR3 region has the DNA TGCAGTGCTAGAGCGCAATCTTACGGACAGTACTTC.

This sequence joins TRBV24-1 and TRBJ2-1; maybe TRBD2 (6 bases). V lost 10 bases and J lost 8, with 11 bases in between. The germline gives CDR1 KGHDR, CDR2 SFDVKD. CDR3 length: 11 amino acids. CDR3 in DNA: TGTGCCACTGAGACGGGGGATGAGCAGTTCTTC. Amino acids: CATETGDEQFF.

This clonotype occurred a few times. V usage is TRBV12-3 or TRBV12-4 and J usage is TRBJ2-7; possibly TRBD1 for D (5 bases). The CDR3 spans 15 residues. The V end lost 1 base, the J end lost 2 bases, and 12 bases lay between the germline ends. The CDR3 DNA follows: TGTGCCAGCAGTTTAGTTCCAGGGAAACCCTACGAGCAGTACTTC. Amino acids: CASSLVPGKPYEQYF.

The rearrangement joins TRBV5-1 to TRBJ2-1; TRBD1 aligns across 10 bases. The DNA matches TRBJ2-7 better at its end, which makes the J call doubtful. The CDR3 totals 16 residues. Germline loops: CDR1 SGHRS, CDR2 YFSETQ. The CDR3 loop is CASSLESGTGVNEQYF. The CDR3 DNA follows: TGCGCCAGCAGCTTGGAAAGTGGGACAGGGGTAAATGAGCAGTACTTC.